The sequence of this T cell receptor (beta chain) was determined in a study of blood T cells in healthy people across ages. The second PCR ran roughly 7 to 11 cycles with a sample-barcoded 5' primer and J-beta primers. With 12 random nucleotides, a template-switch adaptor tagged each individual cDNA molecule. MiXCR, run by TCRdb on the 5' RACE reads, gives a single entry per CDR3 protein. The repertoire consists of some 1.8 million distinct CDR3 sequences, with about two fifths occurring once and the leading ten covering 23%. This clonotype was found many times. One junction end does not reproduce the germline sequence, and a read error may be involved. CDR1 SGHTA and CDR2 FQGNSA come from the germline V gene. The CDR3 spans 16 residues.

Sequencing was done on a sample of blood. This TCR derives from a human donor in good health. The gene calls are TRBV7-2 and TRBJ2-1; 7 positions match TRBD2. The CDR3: CASSPTAGRSFNEQFF. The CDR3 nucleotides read TGTGCCAGCAGCCCCACAGCGGGGCGATCCTTCAATGAGCAGTTCTTC. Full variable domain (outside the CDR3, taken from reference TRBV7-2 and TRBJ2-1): GAGVSQSPSNKVTEKGKDVELRCDPISGHTALYWYRQSLGQGLEFLIYFQGNSAPDKSGLPSDRFSAERTGGSVSTLTIQRTQQEDSAVYLCASSPTAGRSFNEQFFGPGTRLTVL.